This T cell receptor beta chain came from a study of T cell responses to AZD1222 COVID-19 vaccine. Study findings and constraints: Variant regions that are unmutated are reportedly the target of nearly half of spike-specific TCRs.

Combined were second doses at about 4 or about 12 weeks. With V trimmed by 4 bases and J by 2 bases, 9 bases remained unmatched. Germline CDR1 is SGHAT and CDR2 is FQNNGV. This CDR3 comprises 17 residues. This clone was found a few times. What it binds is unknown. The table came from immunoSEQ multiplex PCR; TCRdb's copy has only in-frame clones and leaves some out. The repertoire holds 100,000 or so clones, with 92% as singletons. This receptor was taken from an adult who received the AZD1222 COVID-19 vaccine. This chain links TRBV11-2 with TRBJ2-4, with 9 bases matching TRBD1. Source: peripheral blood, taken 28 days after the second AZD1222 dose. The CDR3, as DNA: TGTGCCAGCAGCTATACCCAGGGACAGGGACCCAAAAACATTCAGTACTTC. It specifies CASSYTQGQGPKNIQYF.